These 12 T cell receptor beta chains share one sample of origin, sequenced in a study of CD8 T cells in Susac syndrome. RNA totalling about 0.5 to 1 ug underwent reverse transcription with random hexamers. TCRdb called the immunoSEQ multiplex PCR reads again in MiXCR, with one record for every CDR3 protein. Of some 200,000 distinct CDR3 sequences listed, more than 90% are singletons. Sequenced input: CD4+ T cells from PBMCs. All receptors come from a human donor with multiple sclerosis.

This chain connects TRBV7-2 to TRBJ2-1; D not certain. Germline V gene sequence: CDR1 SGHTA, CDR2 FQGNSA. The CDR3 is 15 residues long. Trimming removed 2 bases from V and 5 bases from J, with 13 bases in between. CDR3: CASSLPTWRDNEQFF. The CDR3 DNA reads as TGTGCCAGCAGCTTACCAACCTGGCGCGACAATGAGCAGTTCTTC.

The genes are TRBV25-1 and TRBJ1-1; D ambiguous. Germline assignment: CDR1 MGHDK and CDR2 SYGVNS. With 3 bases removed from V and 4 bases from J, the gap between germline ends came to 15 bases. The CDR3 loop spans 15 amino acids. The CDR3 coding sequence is TGTGCCAGCAGTGACCAGACCTTCGGCGGCACTGAAGCTTTCTTT. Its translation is CASSDQTFGGTEAFF.

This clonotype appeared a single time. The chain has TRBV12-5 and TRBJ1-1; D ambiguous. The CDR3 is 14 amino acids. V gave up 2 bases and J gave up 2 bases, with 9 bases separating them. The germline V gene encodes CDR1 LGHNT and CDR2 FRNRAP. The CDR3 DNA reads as TGTGCTAGTGGTTTGTTAGCGGGTAACACTGAAGCTTTCTTT. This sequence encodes CASGLLAGNTEAFF.

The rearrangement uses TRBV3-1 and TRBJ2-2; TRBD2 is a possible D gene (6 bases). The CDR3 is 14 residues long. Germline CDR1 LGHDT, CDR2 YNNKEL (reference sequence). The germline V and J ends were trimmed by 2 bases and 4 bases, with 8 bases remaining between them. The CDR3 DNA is TGTGCCAGCAGCCAACTTAGCGGCACCGGGGAGCTGTTTTTT. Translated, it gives CASSQLSGTGELFF.

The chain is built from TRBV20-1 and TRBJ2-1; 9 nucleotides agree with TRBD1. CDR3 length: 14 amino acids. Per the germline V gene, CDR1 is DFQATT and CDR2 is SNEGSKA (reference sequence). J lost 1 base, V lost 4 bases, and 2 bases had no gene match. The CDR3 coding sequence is TGCAGTGCTACCGACAGGGGGTCCTACAATGAGCAGTTCTTC. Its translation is CSATDRGSYNEQFF.

The DNA for the CDR3 is TGTGCCAGCAGCGTCATTTTCGGGGGGAACACTGAAGCTTTCTTT. Translating gives CASSVIFGGNTEAFF. The chain joins TRBV9 to TRBJ1-1, with a possible D match to TRBD1 (5 bases). Germline CDR1 reads SGDLS; CDR2 reads YYNGEE. CDR3 length equals 15 residues. The V end was cut by 2 bases, the J end by 1 base, with 12 bases between.

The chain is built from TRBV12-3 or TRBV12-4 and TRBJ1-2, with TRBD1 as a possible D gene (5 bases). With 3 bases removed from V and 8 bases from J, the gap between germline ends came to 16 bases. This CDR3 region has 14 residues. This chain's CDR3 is CASSFWQGPGGYTF. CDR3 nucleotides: TGTGCCAGCAGTTTTTGGCAGGGACCGGGCGGCTACACCTTC.

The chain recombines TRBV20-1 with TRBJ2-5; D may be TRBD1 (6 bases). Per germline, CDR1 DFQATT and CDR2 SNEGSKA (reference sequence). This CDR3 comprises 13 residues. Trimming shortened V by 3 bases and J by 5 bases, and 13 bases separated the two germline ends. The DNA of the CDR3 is TGCAGTGCTAGGGGGGCAGCTCCTGAGACCCAGTACTTC. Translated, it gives CSARGAAPETQYF.

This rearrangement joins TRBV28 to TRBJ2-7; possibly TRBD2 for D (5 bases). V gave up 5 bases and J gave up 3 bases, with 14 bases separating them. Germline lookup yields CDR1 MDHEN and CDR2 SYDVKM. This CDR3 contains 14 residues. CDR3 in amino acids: CASSPPERNYEQYF. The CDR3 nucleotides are TGTGCCAGCAGTCCACCCGAGCGGAACTACGAGCAGTACTTC.

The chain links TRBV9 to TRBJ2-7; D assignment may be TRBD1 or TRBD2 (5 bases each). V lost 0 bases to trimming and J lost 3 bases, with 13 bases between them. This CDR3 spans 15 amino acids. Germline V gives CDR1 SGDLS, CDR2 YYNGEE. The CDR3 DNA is TGTGCCAGCAGCGTAGAGGCATCAGGGAGCTACGAGCAGTACTTC. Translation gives CASSVEASGSYEQYF.

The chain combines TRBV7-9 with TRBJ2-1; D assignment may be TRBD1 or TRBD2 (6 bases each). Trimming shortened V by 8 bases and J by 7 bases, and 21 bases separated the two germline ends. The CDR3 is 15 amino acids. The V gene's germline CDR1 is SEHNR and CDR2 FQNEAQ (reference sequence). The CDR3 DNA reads TGTGCCAGCTTTACCTCCCGGGGGCGCAAGAATGAGCAGTTCTTC. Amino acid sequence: CASFTSRGRKNEQFF.

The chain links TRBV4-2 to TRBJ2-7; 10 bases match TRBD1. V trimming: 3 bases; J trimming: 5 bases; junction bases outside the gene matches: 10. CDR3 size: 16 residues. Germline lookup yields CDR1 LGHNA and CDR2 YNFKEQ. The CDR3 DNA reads TGTGCCAGCAGCCAGGAATCCGGGACAGGGGTCCACGAGCAGTACTTC. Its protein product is CASSQESGTGVHEQYF.